One and the same sample provided the 2 T cell receptor beta chains below, sequenced in a study of siplizumab effects on memory and regulatory T cells. Method: immunoSEQ multiplex PCR; TCRdb's copy keeps in-frame clones and lacks some. This table has over 14,000 clones, 45% to 50% appearing once. These receptors' antigens are unknown. The cells of the mixed lymphocyte reaction underwent a roughly 6-day coculture at 37°C. The sequenced material came from CFSE-low (dividing) CD4+ T cells sorted from an allogeneic mixed lymphocyte reaction. Receptors originate from a human donor in good health; the cells came from an allogeneic mixed lymphocyte reaction.

The V gene is TRBV15, the J gene TRBJ2-3; 8 positions match TRBD1. This CDR3 contains 13 residues. Germline CDR1 and CDR2: LNHNV and YYDKDF (reference sequence). V was pared by 5 bases and J by 9 bases, with 7 bases of the junction left unmatched. The CDR3 sequence: CATSGRQGSTQYF. The CDR3 nucleotides read TGTGCCACCAGCGGAAGACAGGGGAGCACGCAGTATTTT. Complete variable domain (other parts from reference TRBV15 and TRBJ2-3): DAMVIQNPRYQVTQFGKPVTLSCSQTLNHNVMYWYQQKSSQAPKLLFHYYDKDFNNEADTPDNFQSRRPNTSFCFLDIRSPGLGDTAMYLCATSGRQGSTQYFGPGTRLTVL.

The table lists this clone with a few counts. This chain connects TRBV18 to TRBJ2-1; D possibly corresponds to TRBD2 (6 bases). The CDR3 loop spans 15 amino acids. Trimming removed 4 bases at V and 7 bases at J, with 17 bases between. The germline gives CDR1 KGHSH, CDR2 LQKENI. The CDR3 region is CASSRGSGLVNEQFF. CDR3 coding DNA: TGTGCCAGCTCACGCGGAAGCGGGCTCGTAAATGAGCAGTTCTTC.